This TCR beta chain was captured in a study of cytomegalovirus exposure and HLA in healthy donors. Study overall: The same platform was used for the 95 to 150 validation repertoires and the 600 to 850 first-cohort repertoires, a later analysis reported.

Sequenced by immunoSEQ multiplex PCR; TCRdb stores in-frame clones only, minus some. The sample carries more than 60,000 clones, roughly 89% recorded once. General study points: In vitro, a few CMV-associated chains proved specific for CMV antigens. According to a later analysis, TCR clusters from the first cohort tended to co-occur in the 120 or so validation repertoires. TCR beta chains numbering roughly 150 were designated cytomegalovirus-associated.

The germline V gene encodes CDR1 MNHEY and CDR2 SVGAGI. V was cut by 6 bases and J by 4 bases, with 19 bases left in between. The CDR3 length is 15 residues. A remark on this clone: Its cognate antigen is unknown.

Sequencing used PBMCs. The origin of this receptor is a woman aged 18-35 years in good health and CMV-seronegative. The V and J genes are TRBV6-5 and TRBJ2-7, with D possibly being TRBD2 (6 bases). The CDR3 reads CASRGVPGLSYEQYF. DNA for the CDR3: TGTGCCAGCAGGGGGGTACCGGGACTCTCATACGAGCAGTACTTC.